These 20 T cell receptor beta chains share one sample of origin, sequenced in a study of Ad26.COV2.S vaccination and SARS-CoV-2 variants. Treatment meaning: roughly 18 received Ad26.COV2.S at low or high dose, single or two shots; several received placebo; per-sample allocation not given. Sampling occurred on day 63 after the first vaccine or placebo injection. Some clones are missing from TCRdb's copy, which holds only in-frame ones; the method was immunoSEQ multiplex PCR. The sample shows under 550,000 clones, 70% to 90% of them seen only once. The sample consisted of peripheral blood, taken in a trial of Ad26.COV2.S vaccine versus placebo. Receptors originate from a person aged 18-65 years who received the Ad26.COV2.S COVID-19 vaccine or a placebo.

The V gene is TRBV7-9, the J gene TRBJ2-7, with D maybe TRBD1 (6 bases). Trimming removed 5 bases from V and 4 bases from J, with 12 bases in between. Germline V CDR1 and CDR2: SEHNR, FQNEAQ (reference sequence). This CDR3 comprises 13 residues. The CDR3 loop is CASSQGTNYEQYF. The CDR3 DNA reads TGTGCCAGCAGCCAAGGGACAAATTACGAGCAGTACTTC.

The V gene is TRBV20-1, the J gene TRBJ1-6, with D possibly matching TRBD1 (6 bases). From germline, CDR1 is DFQATT and CDR2 SNEGSKA (reference sequence). This CDR3 contains 14 residues. V shed 3 bases and J shed 9 bases, with 15 bases lying between them. The chain's CDR3 is CSASWGRGSSPLHF. In DNA, the CDR3 is TGCAGTGCTAGTTGGGGCAGGGGTTCTTCACCCCTCCACTTT.

This clone was detected once. The rearrangement joins TRBV9 to TRBJ2-1, with 12 nucleotides matching TRBD2. Unmatched junction bases numbered 5, after V lost 4 bases and J lost 6 bases. The germline CDR1 and CDR2 sequences are SGDLS and YYNGEE. CDR3 length: 15 amino acids. The CDR3 coding sequence is TGTGCCAGCAGCTCTAGCGGGGGGGCGGGCAATGAGCAGTTCTTC. This codes for CASSSSGGAGNEQFF.

The chain employs TRBV15 and TRBJ2-5, with D hard to call. CDR1 is LNHNV, CDR2 YYDKDF, per germline (reference sequence). The CDR3 is 13 amino acids. V dropped 1 base and J dropped 2 bases, with 5 bases sitting between them. The CDR3 DNA sequence: TGTGCCACCAGCAGAGGGCTACAAGAGACCCAGTACTTC. It yields the protein CATSRGLQETQYF.

A word on this clone: In the same sample, other DNA sequences code for this CDR3. The V and J genes are TRBV6-5 and TRBJ1-1, with D possibly matching TRBD1 (5 bases). CDR1 MNHEY and CDR2 SVGAGI come from the germline V gene. The CDR3 is 11 residues long. The V end lost 5 bases, the J end lost 8 bases, and 9 bases lay between the germline ends. CDR3: CASSRTGEAFF. For the CDR3, the DNA is TGTGCCAGCAGTCGTACAGGAGAAGCTTTCTTT.

This rearrangement joins TRBV6-5 to TRBJ1-1, with D maybe TRBD1 (6 bases). V was trimmed by 5 bases and J by 1 base, leaving 11 bases between them. Germline V gene lookup returns CDR1 MNHEY and CDR2 SVGAGI. The CDR3 is made up of 14 amino acids. The CDR3 sequence is CASSRTGRNTEAFF. For the CDR3, the DNA is TGTGCCAGCAGTCGCACAGGGAGGAACACTGAAGCTTTCTTT.

This clone showed up just a few times. The CDR3 region has the DNA TGTGCCAGCAGCTCAACTGGGGGGAGCACAGATACGCAGTATTTT. This sequence encodes CASSSTGGSTDTQYF. The rearrangement links TRBV6-4 to TRBJ2-3, with D possibly TRBD2 on 6 matching bases. CDR1 is MRHNA and CDR2 is SNTAGT in the germline V gene. The V gene lost 6 bases and the J gene lost 0 bases, with 13 bases spanning the gap. This CDR3 contains 15 residues.

This chain links TRBV6-5 with TRBJ1-2; TRBD1 matches at 11 bases. J lost 3 bases, V lost 6 bases, and 6 bases had no gene match. The CDR3 is 15 residues long. Germline lookup yields CDR1 MNHEY and CDR2 SVGAGI. The CDR3 is CASRRGQGADYGYTF. Here the CDR3 DNA reads TGTGCCAGCAGACGCGGACAGGGGGCTGACTATGGCTACACCTTC.

The V gene is TRBV28, the J gene TRBJ2-7; possibly TRBD2 for D (6 bases). V was cut by 7 bases and J by 2 bases, with 18 bases left in between. This CDR3 is 15 amino acids long. Germline CDR1 is MDHEN and CDR2 is SYDVKM. CDR3 coding DNA: TGTGCCAGCACCCCTACGGAGGGCTACCCCTACGAGCAGTACTTC. It is translated as CASTPTEGYPYEQYF.

V usage is TRBV7-9 and J usage is TRBJ1-6; 7 bases match TRBD1. This CDR3 has 16 amino acids. V shed 4 bases, J shed 7 bases, and the junction held 10 bases outside the gene matches. Germline V lookup: CDR1 SEHNR, CDR2 FQNEAQ (reference sequence). In nucleotides, the CDR3 is TGTGCCAGCAGCTCGTCCCTGACAGGGCAGAATTCACCCCTCCACTTT. Protein product: CASSSSLTGQNSPLHF.

This clone was counted once. The chain uses TRBV6-6 and TRBJ2-2; D possibly corresponds to TRBD2 (5 bases). Germline V CDR1 and CDR2: MNHNY, SVGAGI (reference sequence). V shed 8 bases and J shed 10 bases, with 14 bases lying between them. The CDR3 spans 12 residues. CDR3 sequence reads: CASGLSYQELFF. CDR3 bases: TGTGCCAGCGGACTCTCCTACCAGGAGCTGTTTTTT.

This chain links TRBV7-9 with TRBJ2-1; 10 bases are a match to TRBD2. V gave up 5 bases and J gave up 4 bases; unmatched junction bases: 2. This CDR3 region has 14 residues. The V gene's germline CDR1 is SEHNR and CDR2 FQNEAQ (reference sequence). The CDR3 loop reads CASSGLAVYNEQFF. The CDR3 DNA reads TGTGCCAGCAGCGGACTAGCGGTGTACAATGAGCAGTTCTTC. Looking up the rest from reference TRBV7-9 and TRBJ2-1 gives the full variable domain: DTGVSQNPRHKITKRGQNVTFRCDPISEHNRLYWYRQTLGQGPEFLTYFQNEAQLEKSRLLSDRFSAERPKGSFSTLEIQRTEQGDSAMYLCASSGLAVYNEQFFGPGTRLTVL.

V usage is TRBV6-5 and J usage is TRBJ2-7; perhaps TRBD1 as D (5 bases). V was clipped by 0 bases and J by 2 bases, with 11 bases between them. The CDR3 loop spans 15 amino acids. Germline CDR1 and CDR2: MNHEY and SVGAGI. The CDR3 DNA reads as TGTGCCAGCAGTTACTCCCTGGGGCAGGCCTACGAGCAGTACTTC. This translates into CASSYSLGQAYEQYF.

The chain carries TRBV6-5 and TRBJ1-2; 9 bases are shared with TRBD1. The ends lost 2 bases at V and 8 bases at J; junction bases unmatched: 6. The CDR3 totals 14 residues. Germline CDR1 is MNHEY and CDR2 is SVGAGI. The CDR3 here is CASSYPGTGSGYTF. In nucleotides, the CDR3 is TGTGCCAGCAGTTACCCCGGGACAGGGAGCGGCTACACCTTC.

V and J are TRBV6-2 or TRBV6-3 and TRBJ1-4; D may be TRBD1 (5 bases). This CDR3 has 15 amino acids. In germline, CDR1 is MNHEY, CDR2 SVGEGT. Trimming pared 4 bases from V and 7 bases from J, leaving 16 bases between. The CDR3 loop is CASSLSGRGREKLFF. The CDR3 DNA follows: TGTGCCAGCAGTTTGTCAGGGAGAGGACGTGAAAAACTGTTTTTT.

J is TRBJ1-6 and V is TRBV11-3, with TRBD1 identical over 7 bases. Looked up from germline, CDR1 is SGHNT and CDR2 is YENEEA. The V and J ends lost 1 base and 8 bases, in that order; junction bases with no gene match: 11. There are 17 residues in the CDR3. The CDR3, as DNA: TGTGCCAGCAGCTTAGCCCCGACAGGGCATCGGGATTCACCCCTCCACTTT. Translated: CASSLAPTGHRDSPLHF.

The chain uses TRBV6-6 and TRBJ1-1, with D possibly being TRBD1 (5 bases). The CDR3 totals 16 residues. Between the trimmed V and J ends, which lost 2 bases and 6 bases, there was a span of 19 bases. Germline assignment: CDR1 MNHNY and CDR2 SVGAGI (reference sequence). The CDR3 DNA reads TGTGCCAGCAGTTACCACTTCGGCCAGGGCCCTCCTGAAGCTTTCTTT. It is translated as CASSYHFGQGPPEAFF.

The chain links TRBV28 to TRBJ2-5; maybe TRBD2 (6 bases). V was shortened by 6 bases and J by 3 bases, with 20 bases between the two germline ends. This CDR3 is 16 amino acids long. Germline-derived CDR1 and CDR2 are MDHEN and SYDVKM. CDR3 sequence: CASSPRWRGVKETQYF. DNA for the CDR3: TGTGCCAGCAGCCCCCGGTGGCGGGGCGTGAAAGAGACCCAGTACTTC.

This chain links TRBV27 with TRBJ2-5, with D possibly called TRBD1 or TRBD2 (6 bases each). Per germline, CDR1 MNHEY and CDR2 SMNVEV (reference sequence). This CDR3 has 15 residues. V lost 3 bases and J 2 bases, leaving 13 bases between the germline ends. The CDR3 here is CASSFSGAEQETQYF. CDR3 sequence (DNA): TGTGCCAGCAGTTTCTCGGGGGCCGAACAAGAGACCCAGTACTTC.

The rearrangement joins TRBV5-6 to TRBJ2-7; either TRBD1 or TRBD2 may fit D (6 bases each). From germline, CDR1 is SGHDT and CDR2 YYEEEE. This CDR3 spans 15 amino acids. Trimming stripped 0 bases from V and 4 bases from J, with 14 bases between. CDR3 protein: CASSLVGGRQYEQYF. CDR3 DNA sequence: TGTGCCAGCAGCTTGGTTGGGGGGCGACAATACGAGCAGTACTTC.